The source of this T cell receptor (beta chain) is a study of blood T cell repertoires in COVID-19. At the level of the study: The study drew acute and convalescent COVID-19 samples from the United States, Italy and Spain. T cells, B-cell-depleted T cells, or PBMCs provided the cDNA or gDNA that served as material.

Authors' data handling: Estimation of nucleated cell counts was performed using reference gene primer amplification. Repertoires were generated with immunoSEQ multiplex PCR, while TCRdb's copy carries only in-frame clones and drops some. Clonal size and the V and J genes are those of that table, whereas D and trimming came from the DNA. Among 300,000 to 400,000 clones listed, around 85% were seen once. Germline V CDR1 and CDR2: KGHSH, LQKENI. V was clipped by 0 bases and J by 5 bases; unmatched bases: 1. CDR3 length equals 14 residues. The source material was peripheral blood. The V and J genes are TRBV18 and TRBJ1-1; TRBD1 matches at 9 bases. The receptor's source is a human donor in a cohort sampled during active COVID-19. CDR3 sequence reads: CASSPPGQGTEAFF. Here the CDR3 DNA reads TGTGCCAGCTCACCACCGGGACAGGGAACTGAAGCTTTCTTT.